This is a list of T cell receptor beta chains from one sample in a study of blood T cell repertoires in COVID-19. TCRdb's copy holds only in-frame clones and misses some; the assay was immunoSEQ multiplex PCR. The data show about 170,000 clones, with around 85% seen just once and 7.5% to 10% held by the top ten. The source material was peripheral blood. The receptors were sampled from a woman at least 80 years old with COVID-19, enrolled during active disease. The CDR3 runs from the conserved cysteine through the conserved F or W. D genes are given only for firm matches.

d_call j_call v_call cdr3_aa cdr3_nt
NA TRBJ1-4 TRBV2 CACFNGRGDEKLFF TGTGCCTGCTTCAATGGACGGGGGGACGAAAAACTGTTTTTT
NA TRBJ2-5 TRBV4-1 CASSWSPREETQYF TGCGCCAGCAGCTGGTCCCCTAGAGAGGAGACCCAGTACTTC
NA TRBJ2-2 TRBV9 CASSVGVGGNTGELFF TGTGCCAGCAGCGTAGGGGTAGGGGGGAACACCGGGGAGCTGTTTTTT
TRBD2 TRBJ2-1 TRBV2 CASSGGRLYEQFF TGTGCCAGCAGCGGCGGGAGATTGTATGAGCAGTTCTTC
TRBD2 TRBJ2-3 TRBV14 CASSIRTSADTQYF TGTGCCAGCAGCATACGGACTAGCGCCGATACGCAGTATTTT
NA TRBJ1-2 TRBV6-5 CASRGGGVRNYGYTF TGTGCCAGCAGGGGAGGGGGGGTTAGGAACTATGGCTACACCTTC
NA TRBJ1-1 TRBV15 CATSVGGWAEAFF TGTGCCACCAGCGTAGGGGGTTGGGCTGAAGCTTTCTTT
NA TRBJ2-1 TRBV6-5 CASRTGDNEQFF TGTGCCAGCAGAACGGGAGACAATGAGCAGTTCTTC
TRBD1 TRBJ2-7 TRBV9 CASSVGSGQGFEEQYF TGTGCCAGCAGCGTAGGGTCGGGACAGGGTTTCGAAGAGCAGTACTTC
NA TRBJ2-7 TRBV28 CASVQAGAYEQYF TGTGCCAGCGTACAGGCTGGGGCCTACGAGCAGTACTTC